This T cell receptor beta chain stems from a study of PD-L1 blockade in urothelial cancer. About the study: Median T cell yield from blood was approximately 130,000. Whole-study results and caveats: In blood at 3 weeks, tumor-associated clones expanded more among patients with durable benefit.

Regarding this clone: The antigen remains unidentified.

Germline loops: CDR1 MNHEY, CDR2 SMNVEV (reference sequence). Trimming took 6 bases from V and 1 from J; bases not matched to a gene: 15. This CDR3 is built from 19 residues. Time point defined: pretreatment peripheral blood. Patients yielded 1 to 8 samples each, pretreatment and on-treatment. Every PCR got spiked synthetic TCR analog templates. The repertoire was sequenced with immunoSEQ multiplex PCR; TCRdb's copy has only in-frame clones and lacks some. The sample has about 87,000 clones, 84% seen once. The clonotype originates from a man in his 60s with urothelial cancer. This chain uses TRBV27 with TRBJ2-6, with 7 nucleotides matching TRBD1. This specimen consisted of PBMCs, obtained around atezolizumab (anti-PD-L1) treatment. CDR3 residues: CASRREGQGVISGANVLTF. Written as DNA, the CDR3 is TGTGCCAGCAGGCGAGAAGGCCAGGGGGTTATATCTGGGGCCAACGTCCTGACTTTC.